One and the same sample provided the 22 T cell receptor beta chains below, sequenced in a study of blood T cells in healthy people across ages. The use of a sample-barcoded 5' primer and a J-beta primer mix characterized a second PCR of about 7 to 12 cycles. One entry per CDR3 protein results from TCRdb running MiXCR on the 5' RACE reads. The sample shows about 1 million distinct CDR3 sequences, under 55% of them seen only once. The sequenced sample consisted of blood. These receptors were collected from a woman aged 55-69 years in good health.

The V and J genes are TRBV7-6 and TRBJ2-1; the match to TRBD2 covers 7 bases. V lost 5 bases, J lost 5 bases, and 9 bases stayed unmatched. This CDR3 region has 15 residues. Looked up from germline, CDR1 is SGHVS and CDR2 is FNYEAQ. This chain's CDR3 is CASSPRSAGNNEQFF. In DNA form, the CDR3 reads TGTGCCAGCAGCCCGAGATCAGCGGGAAACAATGAGCAGTTCTTC.

The chain combines TRBV29-1 with TRBJ2-1, with TRBD2 identical over 8 bases. This CDR3 region has 13 residues. Per the germline V gene, CDR1 is SQVTM and CDR2 is ANQGSEA. The ends lost 8 bases at V and 0 bases at J; junction bases unmatched: 3. The CDR3 spells CSSGGASYNEQFF. CDR3 DNA sequence: TGCAGCTCCGGGGGGGCCTCCTACAATGAGCAGTTCTTC.

The rearrangement joins TRBV6-4 to TRBJ1-1; D not certain. The V gene's germline CDR1 is MRHNA and CDR2 SNTAGT. CDR3 length: 13 residues. V dropped 6 bases and J dropped 5 bases, with 13 bases sitting between them. For the CDR3, the DNA is TGTGCCAGCAGAGAAACGGAAAAGACTGAAGCTTTCTTT. The encoded protein is CASRETEKTEAFF.

This chain uses TRBV11-2 with TRBJ2-7; 12 bases align to TRBD2. V dropped 6 bases and J dropped 4; count of bases not matched to a gene: 10. The CDR3 covers 16 residues. Germline loops: CDR1 SGHAT, CDR2 FQNNGV. The CDR3 reads CASSRRLAGVGYEQYF. The CDR3 region has the DNA TGTGCCAGCAGTAGGCGACTAGCGGGAGTCGGTTACGAGCAGTACTTC. Full variable domain (missing parts from reference TRBV11-2 and TRBJ2-7): EAGVAQSPRYKIIEKRQSVAFWCNPISGHATLYWYQQILGQGPKLLIQFQNNGVVDDSQLPKDRFSAERLKGVDSTLKIQPAKLEDSAVYLCASSRRLAGVGYEQYFGPGTRLTVT.

The chain employs TRBV12-3 or TRBV12-4 and TRBJ1-4; 8 nucleotides match TRBD1. The CDR3 runs 16 residues. Germline trimming cut 6 bases from V and 0 bases from J; bases unmatched to any gene: 6. Here the CDR3 DNA reads TGTGCCAGCAGCCCAGGGGGCTTTGCAACTAATGAAAAACTGTTTTTT. This sequence encodes CASSPGGFATNEKLFF.

The V gene is TRBV29-1, the J gene TRBJ2-5; 7 bases agree with TRBD1. V was pared by 6 bases and J by 1 base, with 5 bases of the junction left unmatched. The CDR3 sequence is 13 residues long. CDR1 and CDR2 from the germline V gene are SQVTM and ANQGSEA. The CDR3 reads CSVGDSRQETQYF. In DNA form, the CDR3 reads TGCAGCGTGGGGGACAGCCGCCAAGAGACCCAGTACTTC.

To note about this clonotype: At one boundary the junction diverges from the germline segment, which might be a read error. The chain recombines TRBV5-1 with TRBJ2-4, with D perhaps matching TRBD1 (6 bases). Matching the DNA end better, TRBJ2-7 makes the J call doubtful. This CDR3 is 15 amino acids long. Germline CDR1 SGHRS, CDR2 YFSETQ. The CDR3 region is CTSSRETGYRGEQYF. For the CDR3, the DNA is TGCACCAGCAGCAGAGAAACAGGGTATCGGGGCGAGCAGTACTTC.

The chain carries TRBV11-2 and TRBJ2-4; TRBD2 aligns across 8 bases. Near its end, the DNA agrees better with TRBJ2-7, so the J call may be wrong. The CDR3 is 19 residues long. CDR1 is SGHAT, CDR2 FQNNGV, per germline. The CDR3 sequence is CASSLEGFPREGLFYEQYF. CDR3 DNA sequence: TGTGCCAGCAGCTTAGAGGGATTTCCTCGGGAGGGCCTCTTTTACGAGCAGTACTTC.

This clonotype came up a few times. The rearrangement links TRBV2 to TRBJ2-1; D not certain. Trimming shortened V by 6 bases and J by 10 bases, and 10 bases separated the two germline ends. The germline gives CDR1 SNHLY, CDR2 FYNNEI. This CDR3 is built from 11 residues. CDR3 amino acids: CASSRLGEQFF. Here the CDR3 DNA reads TGTGCCAGCAGCCGCCTAGGGGAGCAGTTCTTC. The full variable domain, its missing parts supplied by reference TRBV2 and TRBJ2-1, is EPEVTQTPSHQVTQMGQEVILRCVPISNHLYFYWYRQILGQKVEFLVSFYNNEISEKSEIFDDQFSVERPDGSNFTLKIRSTKLEDSAMYFCASSRLGEQFFGPGTRLTVL.

This clonotype was detected a few times. V usage is TRBV4-2 and J usage is TRBJ2-1, with D maybe TRBD2 (5 bases). CDR1 is LGHNA and CDR2 is YNFKEQ in the germline V gene. The CDR3 is made up of 17 amino acids. The V and J ends lost 0 bases and 4 bases respectively, with 16 bases between them. Here the CDR3 reads CASSQEVGELGYNEQFF. The CDR3 DNA sequence: TGTGCCAGCAGCCAAGAGGTCGGGGAGCTGGGATACAATGAGCAGTTCTTC.

The sample holds many counts of this clonotype. The chain links TRBV29-1 to TRBJ2-7, with D unresolved. The germline gives CDR1 SQVTM, CDR2 ANQGSEA. This CDR3 is built from 10 residues. V lost 4 bases, J lost 5 bases, and 6 bases lay in between. The CDR3 is CSVGIDEQYF. CDR3 DNA: TGCAGCGTTGGCATAGACGAGCAGTACTTC.

This chain connects TRBV7-3 to TRBJ2-3; 9 bases agree with TRBD2. The V and J ends lost 3 bases and 3 bases, in that order; junction bases with no gene match: 10. Germline V gives CDR1 SGHTA, CDR2 FQGTGA. The CDR3 spans 17 residues. The CDR3 loop is CASSFVAAGGGTDTQYF. The CDR3 DNA follows: TGTGCCAGCAGCTTCGTAGCGGCGGGAGGGGGAACAGATACGCAGTATTTT.

Comments on this clonotype: A much larger clone differs from this one at a single base, so this may be a read error. V is TRBV29-1 and J is TRBJ2-7; the D gene is possibly TRBD1 (6 bases). The J call may be incorrect, as the DNA end agrees better with TRBJ2-5. The CDR3 covers 14 residues. Germline V gives CDR1 SQVTM, CDR2 ANQGSEA. For the CDR3, the DNA is TGCAGCGGCAAGGACAGTGGTATCCGAGAGACCCAGTACTTC. This encodes CSGKDSGIRETQYF.

The chain uses TRBV27 and TRBJ2-7; a possible D gene is TRBD1 (6 bases). The V gene's germline CDR1 is MNHEY and CDR2 SMNVEV (reference sequence). The CDR3 totals 15 residues. V lost 2 bases and J 1 base, leaving 12 bases between the germline ends. The CDR3 nucleotides are TGTGCCAGCAGTTTAAGGGGACACGTATCCTACGAGCAGTACTTC. Protein: CASSLRGHVSYEQYF.

This clonotype came up a few times. The chain is built from TRBV6-5 and TRBJ2-7; D gene unclear. The ends were cut back, 8 bases at V and 10 bases at J, with 18 bases in the middle. This CDR3 region has 12 residues. Germline CDR1 MNHEY, CDR2 SVGAGI. The CDR3 nucleotides read TGTGCCAGCGGACCTGTTGCCTCGACTCAGTACTTC. It specifies CASGPVASTQYF.

The table lists this clonotype with a few counts. The CDR3 sequence: CASSSPGLAGFTGELFF. CDR3 in DNA: TGTGCCAGCAGCTCGCCGGGACTAGCGGGATTCACCGGGGAGCTGTTTTTT. The genes are TRBV3-1 and TRBJ2-2, with TRBD2 identical over 13 bases. Germline CDR1 is LGHDT and CDR2 is YNNKEL (reference sequence). The CDR3 is made up of 17 amino acids. J lost 4 bases, V lost 5 bases, and 7 bases had no gene match.

The chain links TRBV9 to TRBJ1-1; TRBD1 agrees at 8 bases. The CDR3 loop spans 13 amino acids. V trimming: 3 bases; J trimming: 11 bases; junction bases outside the gene matches: 9. Germline V gene lookup returns CDR1 SGDLS and CDR2 YYNGEE. DNA of the CDR3: TGTGCCAGCAGCGCCGCAGGGGGCTGGGTCGCTTTCTTT. This sequence encodes CASSAAGGWVAFF.

The chain uses TRBV5-1 and TRBJ2-7; the match to TRBD2 covers 13 bases. CDR1 is SGHRS, CDR2 YFSETQ, per germline. The J segment lost 1 base and the V segment lost 1 base, leaving 2 bases of the junction unmatched. The CDR3 length is 16 residues. The CDR3 is CASSLTSGGESYEQYF. CDR3 in DNA: TGCGCCAGCAGCTTGACTAGCGGGGGGGAATCCTACGAGCAGTACTTC. Looking up the rest from reference TRBV5-1 and TRBJ2-7 gives the full variable domain: KAGVTQTPRYLIKTRGQQVTLSCSPISGHRSVSWYQQTPGQGLQFLFEYFSETQRNKGNFPGRFSGRQFSNSRSEMNVSTLELGDSALYLCASSLTSGGESYEQYFGPGTRLTVT.

The chain uses TRBV7-3 and TRBJ2-4; maybe TRBD1 (6 bases). Trimming shortened V by 0 bases and J by 14 bases, and 14 bases separated the two germline ends. The germline CDR1 and CDR2 sequences are SGHTA and FQGTGA. CDR3 length equals 13 residues. CDR3 DNA: TGTGCCAGCAGCTTAACACAGGGCTGGGTCAAGTACTTC. It specifies CASSLTQGWVKYF.

This clonotype was detected many times. The CDR3 DNA reads TGTGCCAGCAGCTTAGATAGGGGCGGGGAGACCCAGTACTTC. It yields the protein CASSLDRGGETQYF. The rearrangement joins TRBV11-2 to TRBJ2-5, with D tentatively TRBD1 or TRBD2 (5 bases each). V lost 0 bases, J lost 5 bases, and 10 bases lay in between. The CDR3 has 14 amino acids. In germline, CDR1 is SGHAT, CDR2 FQNNGV. The full variable domain, in which reference TRBV11-2 and TRBJ2-5 provide the parts outside the CDR3, is EAGVAQSPRYKIIEKRQSVAFWCNPISGHATLYWYQQILGQGPKLLIQFQNNGVVDDSQLPKDRFSAERLKGVDSTLKIQPAKLEDSAVYLCASSLDRGGETQYFGPGTRLLVL.

J is TRBJ2-7 and V is TRBV2, with D possibly being TRBD2 (6 bases). The germline V gene encodes CDR1 SNHLY and CDR2 FYNNEI. Trimming cost V 2 bases and J 0 bases, with 8 bases left between them. This CDR3 comprises 14 residues. The CDR3 reads CASSEQRASYEQYF. The CDR3, as DNA: TGTGCCAGCAGTGAACAGCGGGCCTCCTACGAGCAGTACTTC.

This chain uses TRBV27 with TRBJ2-1; no clear D gene. Germline CDR1 MNHEY, CDR2 SMNVEV (reference sequence). V lost 6 bases to trimming and J lost 2 bases, with 8 bases between them. The CDR3 consists of 13 residues. This CDR3 reads CASRITAYNEQFF. CDR3 sequence (DNA): TGTGCCAGCAGAATAACGGCCTACAATGAGCAGTTCTTC.